This T cell receptor beta chain was recovered during a study of Ad26.COV2.S vaccination and SARS-CoV-2 variants. Generated by immunoSEQ multiplex PCR, the TCRdb table keeps only in-frame clones and is missing some. Altogether 200,000 to 300,000 clones are present, roughly 85% being singletons, with the ten largest covering 2.5% to 3.5%. The treatment denotes: some 19 received Ad26.COV2.S at low or high dose, single or two shots; 5 received placebo; per-sample allocation not given. Collection of the samples took place on day 63 after the first injection of vaccine or placebo. Germline-derived CDR1 and CDR2 are SGHRS and YFSETQ. The CDR3 extends over 15 amino acids. The V segment lost 3 bases and the J segment 7 bases; nucleotides outside the gene matches: 6.

The chain combines TRBV5-1 with TRBJ2-1, with 11 bases identical to TRBD2. This sample comprised peripheral blood, obtained in a trial of Ad26.COV2.S vaccine versus placebo. This receptor was obtained from a person aged 18-60 years who received the Ad26.COV2.S COVID-19 vaccine or a placebo. CDR3 region: CASSWGTSGVNEQFF. CDR3 in DNA: TGCGCCAGCAGCTGGGGGACTAGCGGAGTTAATGAGCAGTTCTTC.